This T cell receptor beta chain appears in the sequencing data of a study of T cells after posttransplantation cyclophosphamide. Study-wide points: Later blood repertoires were often dominated by clones from the donor CD8+ memory compartment. TRB overlap between skin or GI tissue T cells and blood was limited.

Sequencing used immunoSEQ multiplex PCR; TCRdb keeps in-frame clones, though not all of them. This sample carries 38,000 or so clones, none of them present only once. This clone was observed a handful of times. Its antigen is undetermined. Sequencing used PBMCs. The receptor comes from a man aged 50 or older in good health, CMV-negative, and a related stem cell transplant donor.

In DNA form, the CDR3 reads TGTGCCAGCAGTTTCGTTCCCGGGACACACAATGAGCAGTTCTTC. Residues: CASSFVPGTHNEQFF. This rearrangement joins TRBV27 to TRBJ2-1, with D perhaps matching TRBD1 (6 bases). Trimming shortened V by 3 bases and J by 5 bases, and 14 bases separated the two germline ends. This CDR3 is built from 15 residues. Germline V lookup: CDR1 MNHEY, CDR2 SMNVEV (reference sequence).